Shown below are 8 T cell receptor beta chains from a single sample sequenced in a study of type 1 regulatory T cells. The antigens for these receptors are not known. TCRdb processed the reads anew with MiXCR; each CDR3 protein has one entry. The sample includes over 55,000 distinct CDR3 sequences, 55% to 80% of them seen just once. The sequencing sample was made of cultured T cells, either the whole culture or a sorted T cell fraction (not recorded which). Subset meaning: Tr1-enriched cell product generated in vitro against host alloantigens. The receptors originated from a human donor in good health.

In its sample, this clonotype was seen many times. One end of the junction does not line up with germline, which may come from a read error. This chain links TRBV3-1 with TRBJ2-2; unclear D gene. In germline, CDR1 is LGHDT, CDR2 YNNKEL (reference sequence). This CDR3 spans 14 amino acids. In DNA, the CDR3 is TGTGCCAGCAGCCAAGATTGGAACCCCGGGGAGCTGTTTTTT. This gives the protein CASSQDWNPGELFF.

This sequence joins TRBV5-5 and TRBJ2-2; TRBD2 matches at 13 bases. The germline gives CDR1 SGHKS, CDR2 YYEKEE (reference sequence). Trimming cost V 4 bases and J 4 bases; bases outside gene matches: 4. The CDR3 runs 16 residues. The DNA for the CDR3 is TGTGCCAGCAGCGAAACTAGCGGGAGGGCCACCGGGGAGCTGTTTTTT. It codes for CASSETSGRATGELFF.

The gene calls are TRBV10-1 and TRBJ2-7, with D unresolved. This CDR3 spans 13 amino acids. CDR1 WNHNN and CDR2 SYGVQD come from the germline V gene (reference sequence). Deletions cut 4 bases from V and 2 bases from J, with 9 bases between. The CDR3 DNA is TGCGCCAGCAGTGTAGGCCGGGCCTACGAGCAGTACTTC. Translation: CASSVGRAYEQYF.

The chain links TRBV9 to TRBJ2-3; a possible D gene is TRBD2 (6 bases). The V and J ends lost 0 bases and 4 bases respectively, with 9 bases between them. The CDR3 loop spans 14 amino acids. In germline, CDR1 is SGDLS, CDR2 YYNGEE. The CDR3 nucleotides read TGTGCCAGCAGCGTAGCGGGAGACGCAGATACGCAGTATTTT. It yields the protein CASSVAGDADTQYF.

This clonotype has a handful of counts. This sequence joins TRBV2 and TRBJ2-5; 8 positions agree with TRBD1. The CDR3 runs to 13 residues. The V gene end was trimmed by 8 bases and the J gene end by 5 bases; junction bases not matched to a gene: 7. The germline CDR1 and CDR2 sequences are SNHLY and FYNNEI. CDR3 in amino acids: CASSSDRDETQYF. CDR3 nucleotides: TGTGCCAGCTCCTCGGACAGGGACGAGACCCAGTACTTC. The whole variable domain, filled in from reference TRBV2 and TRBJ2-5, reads EPEVTQTPSHQVTQMGQEVILRCVPISNHLYFYWYRQILGQKVEFLVSFYNNEISEKSEIFDDQFSVERPDGSNFTLKIRSTKLEDSAMYFCASSSDRDETQYFGPGTRLLVL.

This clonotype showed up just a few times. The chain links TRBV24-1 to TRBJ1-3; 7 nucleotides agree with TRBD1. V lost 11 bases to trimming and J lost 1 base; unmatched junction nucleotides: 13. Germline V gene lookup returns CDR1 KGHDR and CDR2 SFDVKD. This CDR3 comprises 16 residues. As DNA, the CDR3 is TGTGCCAGCAATTCCCGGACAGGCAGGTCTGGAAACACCATATATTTT. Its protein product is CASNSRTGRSGNTIYF.

This chain's CDR3 is CASRGTSGTGELFF. The CDR3 DNA is TGTGCCAGCAGAGGCACTAGCGGGACCGGGGAGCTGTTTTTT. The rearrangement joins TRBV27 to TRBJ2-2; 9 nucleotides line up with TRBD2. V shed 6 bases and J 5 bases; nucleotides not matched to a gene: 4. CDR1 and CDR2 (germline): MNHEY, SMNVEV (reference sequence). CDR3 length: 14 amino acids.

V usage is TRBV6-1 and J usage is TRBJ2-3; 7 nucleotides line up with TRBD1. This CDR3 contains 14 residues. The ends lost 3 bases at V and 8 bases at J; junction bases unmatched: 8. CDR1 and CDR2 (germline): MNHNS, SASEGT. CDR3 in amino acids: CASSDRQGVSTQYF. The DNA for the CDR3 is TGTGCCAGCAGTGATCGACAGGGAGTGAGTACGCAGTATTTT.